The clone carrying this TCR beta chain was recorded many times. This entry belongs to a study of T cells in Graves' hyperthyroidism and ophthalmopathy. V was shortened by 6 bases and J by 9 bases, with 18 bases between the two germline ends. This CDR3 is 12 amino acids long. The germline gives CDR1 DFQATT, CDR2 SNEGSKA (reference sequence). Clinicians diagnosed patients from clinical symptoms, serum thyroxine and TRAb, thyroid ultrasound and orbital computed tomography. Researchers amplified the TCR beta CDR3 regions from RNA transcripts. The HTBI primer set drove a first-round RT-PCR of the TCR CDR3. MiXCR was run by TCRdb on the multiplex PCR reads, yielding one entry per CDR3 protein. In the table there are over 400,000 distinct CDR3 sequences, approximately 14% of which are singletons.

V and J are TRBV20-1 and TRBJ2-7, with D perhaps TRBD1 (6 bases). This TCR derives from a man aged 18 to 29 with Graves' ophthalmopathy. Material for sequencing was blood. The CDR3 here is CSAPRGRGPQYF. CDR3 bases: TGCAGTGCCCCCAGGGGTCGGGGACCGCAGTACTTC.